This T cell receptor beta chain was obtained from a study of CD8 T cells in ankylosing spondylitis. Whole-study findings and limits: Matched ankylosing spondylitis synovial fluid reportedly showed significant enrichment of disease-linked clones.

TCRdb recomputed calls from the 5' RACE reads with MiXCR, one row per CDR3 protein. The data hold 200,000 to 300,000 distinct CDR3 sequences, with roughly 32% observed a single time. Between the trimmed V and J ends, which lost 6 bases and 4 bases, there was a span of 13 bases. Germline lookup yields CDR1 DFQATT and CDR2 SNEGSKA (reference sequence). CDR3 length: 13 amino acids. Concerning this clonotype: What it recognizes is unknown.

The clonotype was recovered from a male donor with ankylosing spondylitis or in good health (not recorded which). The V and J genes are TRBV20-1 and TRBJ1-5, with a weak D call TRBD1 (6 bases). The material sequenced was blood, either unsorted or a sorted T cell fraction (not recorded which). The CDR3 sequence is CSAEDRWNQPQHF. The CDR3 bases are TGCAGTGCCGAAGACAGGTGGAATCAGCCCCAGCATTTT.